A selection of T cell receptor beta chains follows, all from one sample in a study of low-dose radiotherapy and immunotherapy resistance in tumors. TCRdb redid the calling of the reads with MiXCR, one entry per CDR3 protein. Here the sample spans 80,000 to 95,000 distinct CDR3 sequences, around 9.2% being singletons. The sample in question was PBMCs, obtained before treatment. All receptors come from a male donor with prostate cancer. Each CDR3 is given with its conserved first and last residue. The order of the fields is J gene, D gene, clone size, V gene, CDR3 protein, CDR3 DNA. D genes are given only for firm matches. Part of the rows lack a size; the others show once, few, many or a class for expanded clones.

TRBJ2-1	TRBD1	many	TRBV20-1	CSARDDRVRFF	TGCAGTGCTAGAGATGACAGGGTTCGGTTCTTC
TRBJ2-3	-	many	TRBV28	CASSLARYPTDTQYF	TGTGCCAGCAGTTTAGCGCGGTACCCCACAGATACGCAGTATTTT
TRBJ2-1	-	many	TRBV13	CASSLNSNEQFF	TGTGCCAGCAGCTTAAACTCCAATGAGCAGTTCTTC
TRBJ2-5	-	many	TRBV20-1	CSASGGAQGTQYF	TGCAGTGCTAGTGGTGGGGCGCAGGGGACCCAGTACTTC
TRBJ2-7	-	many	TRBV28	CASSLERDGAYEQYF	-
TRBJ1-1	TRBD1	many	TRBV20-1	CSARQGVWTEAFF	TGCAGTGCGAGACAGGGGGTATGGACTGAAGCTTTCTTT
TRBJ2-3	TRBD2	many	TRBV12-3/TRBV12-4	CASSLSGSLMGTDTQYF	TGTGCCAGCAGTTTGAGCGGGAGTTTAATGGGCACAGATACGCAGTATTTT
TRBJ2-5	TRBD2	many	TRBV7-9	CASSSTNSGTRETQYF	TGTGCCAGCAGCTCAACTAATAGCGGGACTAGGGAGACCCAGTACTTC
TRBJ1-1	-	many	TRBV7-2	CASSPFTGEAFF	TGTGCCAGCAGCCCCTTTACAGGGGAAGCTTTCTTT
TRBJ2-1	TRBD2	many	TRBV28	CASSPPGGRRTYNEQFF	TGTGCCAGCAGCCCCCCGGGGGGGAGGAGAACCTACAATGAGCAGTTCTTC
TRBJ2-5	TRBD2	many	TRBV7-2	CASSHLAGVKETQYF	TGTGCCAGCAGCCATCTAGCGGGAGTTAAAGAGACCCAGTACTTC
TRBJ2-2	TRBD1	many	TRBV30	CAWSRQGVNTGELFF	TGTGCCTGGAGTAGACAGGGGGTAAATACCGGGGAGCTGTTTTTT
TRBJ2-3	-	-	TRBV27	CASSLVGGLTDTQYF	TGTGCCAGCAGTTTAGTGGGGGGACTCACAGATACGCAGTATTTT
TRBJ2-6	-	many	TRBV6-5	CASNRAPYSGANVLTF	TGTGCCAGCAACAGGGCTCCCTACTCTGGGGCCAACGTCCTGACTTTC
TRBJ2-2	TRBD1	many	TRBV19	CASTEDRVDTGELFF	TGTGCCAGTACCGAGGACAGGGTGGACACCGGGGAGCTGTTTTTT
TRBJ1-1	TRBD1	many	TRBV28	CASREQGRAEAFF	TGTGCCAGCAGAGAACAGGGGCGGGCTGAAGCTTTCTTT
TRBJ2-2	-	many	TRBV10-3	CAIWDMAGELFF	TGTGCCATCTGGGACATGGCCGGGGAGCTGTTTTTT
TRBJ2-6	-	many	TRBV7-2	CASSLAGISGANVLTF	TGTGCCAGCAGCTTAGCAGGGATCTCTGGGGCCAACGTCCTGACTTTC
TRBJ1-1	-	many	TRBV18	CASSPGLDTEAFF	TGTGCCAGCTCACCAGGGTTGGACACTGAAGCTTTCTTT
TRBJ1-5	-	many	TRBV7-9	CASSLGTGTQPQHF	TGTGCCAGCAGCTTAGGCACAGGGACTCAGCCCCAGCATTTT
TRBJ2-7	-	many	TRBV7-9	CASSSTGQFRYEQYF	TGTGCCAGCAGCTCGACAGGTCAATTCCGCTACGAGCAGTACTTC
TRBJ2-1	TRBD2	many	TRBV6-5	CASSYVPSGGDNEQFF	TGTGCCAGCAGTTACGTCCCTAGCGGGGGGGACAATGAGCAGTTCTTC
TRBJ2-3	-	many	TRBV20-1	CSATHGADTQYF	TGCAGTGCCACGCATGGCGCAGATACGCAGTATTTT
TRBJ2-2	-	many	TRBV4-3	CASSQGPQNTGELFF	TGCGCCAGCAGCCAAGGTCCACAAAACACCGGGGAGCTGTTTTTT
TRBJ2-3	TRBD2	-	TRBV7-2	CASSPVLAGGYTQYF	TGTGCCAGCAGCCCCGTACTAGCGGGAGGGTATACGCAGTATTTT
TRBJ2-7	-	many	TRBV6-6	CASNWNREREQYF	TGTGCCAGCAATTGGAACAGGGAGCGCGAGCAGTACTTC
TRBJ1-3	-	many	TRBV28	CASSLWGGLSGNTIYF	TGTGCCAGCAGTTTATGGGGCGGTCTCTCTGGAAACACCATATATTTT
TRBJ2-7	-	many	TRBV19	CASSIDGRDSYEQYF	TGTGCCAGTAGTATAGACGGCAGGGACTCCTACGAGCAGTACTTC
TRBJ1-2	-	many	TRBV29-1	CSAKTANYGYTF	TGCAGCGCAAAGACAGCGAACTATGGCTACACCTTC
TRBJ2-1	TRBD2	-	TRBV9	CASSVEPSGNEQFF	TGTGCCAGCAGCGTAGAGCCTAGCGGTAATGAGCAGTTCTTC
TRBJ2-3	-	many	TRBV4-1	CASSPTDRDTQYF	TGCGCCAGCAGCCCAACCGATAGAGATACGCAGTATTTT
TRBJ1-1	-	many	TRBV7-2	CASSRRTDREAFF	TGTGCCAGCAGCCGACGTACCGACCGAGAAGCTTTCTTT
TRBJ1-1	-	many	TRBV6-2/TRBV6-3	CASSYSTGKLGTEAFF	TGTGCCAGCAGTTACTCAACAGGGAAGTTGGGCACTGAAGCTTTCTTT
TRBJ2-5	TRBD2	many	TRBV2	CASSSWTSEETQYF	TGTGCCAGCAGTTCCTGGACTAGCGAAGAGACCCAGTACTTC
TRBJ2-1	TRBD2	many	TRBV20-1	CSAKSREDVNEQFF	TGCAGTGCTAAATCGCGGGAGGACGTCAATGAGCAGTTCTTC
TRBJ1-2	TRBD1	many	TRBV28	CASRVQGSGYGYTF	TGTGCCAGCAGGGTACAGGGGTCGGGCTATGGCTACACCTTC
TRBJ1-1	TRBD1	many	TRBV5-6	CASRVTGGKTEAFF	TGTGCCAGCAGGGTGACAGGGGGCAAGACTGAAGCTTTCTTT
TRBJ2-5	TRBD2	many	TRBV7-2	CASSSRNSGKVETQYF	TGTGCCAGCAGCTCGCGGAATAGCGGGAAGGTAGAGACCCAGTACTTC
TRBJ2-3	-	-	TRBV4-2	CASSFRTSTDTQYF	TGTGCCAGCAGCTTCCGGACTAGCACAGATACGCAGTATTTT
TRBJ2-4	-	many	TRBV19	CASSPTGENIQYF	TGCGCCAGCAGCCCCACAGGAGAAAACATTCAGTACTTC
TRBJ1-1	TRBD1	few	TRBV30	CAWIRQGAEAFF	TGTGCCTGGATTAGACAGGGGGCTGAAGCTTTCTTT
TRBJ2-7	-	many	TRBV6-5	CASSLTGSEQYF	TGTGCCAGCAGTCTTACAGGTAGCGAGCAGTACTTC